These 22 T cell receptor beta chains were all obtained from the same sample, sequenced in a study of blood T cell repertoires in COVID-19. Assay used: immunoSEQ multiplex PCR; TCRdb lists only in-frame clones, some missing. The sample lists 95,000 to 150,000 clones, about 90% occurring once. Sequenced material: peripheral blood. Receptors were obtained from a woman between 45 and 65 years old with active or convalescent COVID-19.

The chain uses TRBV5-6 and TRBJ2-4; possible D gene TRBD1, 6 bases. V dropped 3 bases and J dropped 8 bases, with 12 bases sitting between them. Germline values: CDR1 SGHDT, CDR2 YYEEEE. CDR3 size: 13 residues. CDR3 DNA: TGTGCCAGCAGCTCGGACAAGGGGGACATTCAGTACTTC. Protein product: CASSSDKGDIQYF.

The rearrangement uses TRBV19 and TRBJ2-1, with TRBD2 matching over 13 bases. The J segment lost 5 bases and the V segment lost 5 bases, leaving 9 bases of the junction unmatched. The CDR3 extends over 17 amino acids. The germline V gene has CDR1 LNHDA and CDR2 SQIVND (reference sequence). CDR3 nucleotides: TGTGCCAGTAGTGAGGGGACTAGCGGGATCCGGAACAATGAGCAGTTCTTC. This sequence encodes CASSEGTSGIRNNEQFF.

This chain joins TRBV10-2 and TRBJ2-5; D ambiguous. There are 16 residues in the CDR3. Trimming took 2 bases from V and 2 from J, leaving 15 bases between them. Germline CDR1 WSHSY, CDR2 SAAADI. The CDR3 reads CASSEPASNRQETQYF. For the CDR3, the DNA is TGCGCCAGCAGTGAGCCGGCTTCGAACAGACAAGAGACCCAGTACTTC.

This chain connects TRBV3-1 (or the pseudogene TRBV3-2) to TRBJ1-2, with 9 bases fitting TRBD1. CDR3 length: 13 amino acids. The V gene's germline CDR1 is LGHDT and CDR2 YNNKEL (reference sequence). V shed 4 bases and J 8 bases; nucleotides not matched to a gene: 5. This chain's CDR3 is CASSLQGAKGYTF. The CDR3 DNA reads as TGTGCCAGCAGCCTACAGGGGGCGAAGGGCTACACCTTC.

This clone was found once. J is TRBJ1-6 and V is TRBV6-2 or TRBV6-3; D is unclear. This CDR3 has 17 amino acids. Between the trimmed V and J ends, which lost 0 bases and 0 bases, there was a span of 9 bases. Germline values: CDR1 MNHEY, CDR2 SVGEGT. The CDR3 reads CASSYSGARSYNSPLHF. In DNA, the CDR3 is TGTGCCAGCAGTTACTCGGGAGCTCGCTCCTATAATTCACCCCTCCACTTT.

The chain combines TRBV7-2 with TRBJ2-7; D unclear. Trimming pared 1 base from V and 7 bases from J, leaving 11 bases between. The CDR3 consists of 13 residues. Germline V lookup: CDR1 SGHTA, CDR2 FQGNSA. The CDR3 region has the DNA TGTGCCAGCAGCTTAGGTCCTAGTGCAGAGCAGTACTTC. This gives the protein CASSLGPSAEQYF.

The chain employs TRBV7-2 and TRBJ1-1; 8 nucleotides align to TRBD1. J lost 3 bases, V lost 6 bases, and 6 bases had no gene match. CDR3 length: 14 residues. In germline, CDR1 is SGHTA, CDR2 FQGNSA. As DNA, the CDR3 is TGTGCCAGCAGATTGGACAGGGACGACACTGAAGCTTTCTTT. Translation gives CASRLDRDDTEAFF. Full variable domain (rest looked up from reference TRBV7-2 and TRBJ1-1): GAGVSQSPSNKVTEKGKDVELRCDPISGHTALYWYRQSLGQGLEFLIYFQGNSAPDKSGLPSDRFSAERTGGSVSTLTIQRTQQEDSAVYLCASRLDRDDTEAFFGQGTRLTVV.

In its sample, this clone was seen a few times. The gene calls are TRBV5-1 and TRBJ2-7, with 7 bases that match TRBD2. Per the germline V gene, CDR1 is SGHRS and CDR2 is YFSETQ. The CDR3 spans 14 residues. Trimming removed 7 bases from V and 0 bases from J; junction bases left unmatched: 7. The CDR3: CASAPGGSSYEQYF. In nucleotides, the CDR3 is TGCGCCAGCGCCCCCGGGGGGAGCTCCTACGAGCAGTACTTC. Drawing the rest from reference TRBV5-1 and TRBJ2-7, the complete variable domain is KAGVTQTPRYLIKTRGQQVTLSCSPISGHRSVSWYQQTPGQGLQFLFEYFSETQRNKGNFPGRFSGRQFSNSRSEMNVSTLELGDSALYLCASAPGGSSYEQYFGPGTRLTVT.

This clone was observed a single time. The rearrangement uses TRBV19 and TRBJ1-1; D unresolved. V lost 3 bases and J 0 bases, leaving 14 bases between the germline ends. The germline V gene encodes CDR1 LNHDA and CDR2 SQIVND (reference sequence). This CDR3 comprises 16 residues. The CDR3 DNA reads TGTGCCAGTAGTATTGCGGATCTCGGGATGAACACTGAAGCTTTCTTT. This encodes CASSIADLGMNTEAFF.

The chain combines TRBV5-4 with TRBJ2-5; no reliable D call. V was shortened by 6 bases and J by 7 bases, with 16 bases between the two germline ends. Germline V lookup: CDR1 SGHNT, CDR2 YYREEE (reference sequence). This CDR3 has 13 amino acids. The CDR3 DNA follows: TGTGCCAGCACCTCACCCGGTACGGTGACCCAGTACTTC. Residues: CASTSPGTVTQYF. Based on the CDR3 plus reference TRBV5-4 and TRBJ2-5, the full variable domain is ETGVTQSPTHLIKTRGQQVTLRCSSQSGHNTVSWYQQALGQGPQFIFQYYREEENGRGNFPPRFSGLQFPNYSSELNVNALELDDSALYLCASTSPGTVTQYFGPGTRLLVL.

The genes are TRBV24-1 and TRBJ2-3; 7 positions match TRBD2. The V segment lost 2 bases and the J segment 4 bases; nucleotides outside the gene matches: 5. CDR1 KGHDR and CDR2 SFDVKD come from the germline V gene. The CDR3 extends over 15 amino acids. This chain's CDR3 is CATSDWGGAADTQYF. The CDR3 DNA is TGTGCCACCAGTGATTGGGGGGGAGCGGCAGATACGCAGTATTTT.

In this sample, this clone turned up a few times. The rearrangement uses TRBV4-3 and TRBJ2-2, with no clear D. In germline, CDR1 is LGHNA, CDR2 YSLEER. V lost 2 bases and J lost 5, with 6 bases in between. The CDR3 consists of 13 residues. For the CDR3, the DNA is TGCGCCAGCAGCCAATTCGGGACCGGGGAGCTGTTTTTT. Translation: CASSQFGTGELFF.

This sequence joins TRBV13 and TRBJ2-7; 8 positions agree with TRBD1. Germline lookup yields CDR1 PRHDT and CDR2 FYEKMQ (reference sequence). V dropped 0 bases and J dropped 2; count of bases not matched to a gene: 9. The CDR3 is 17 amino acids. CDR3 protein: CASSLGLTGQGAYEQYF. CDR3 nucleotides: TGTGCCAGCAGCTTAGGCCTAACAGGACAGGGAGCCTACGAGCAGTACTTC.

The rearrangement links TRBV11-1 to TRBJ2-3; the D gene is possibly TRBD1 (6 bases). Trimming stripped 3 bases from V and 4 bases from J, with 11 bases between. Germline CDR1 SGHAT, CDR2 FQDESV (reference sequence). CDR3 length: 14 amino acids. The CDR3 reads CASSLVGAADTQYF. The CDR3 region has the DNA TGTGCCAGCAGCTTGGTGGGGGCGGCAGATACGCAGTATTTT. Full variable domain (missing parts from reference TRBV11-1 and TRBJ2-3): EAEVAQSPRYKITEKSQAVAFWCDPISGHATLYWYRQILGQGPELLVQFQDESVVDDSQLPKDRFSAERLKGVDSTLKIQPAELGDSAMYLCASSLVGAADTQYFGPGTRLTVL.

The chain combines TRBV11-2 with TRBJ2-3; maybe TRBD1 (7 bases). Deletions cut 7 bases from V and 4 bases from J, with 24 bases between. This CDR3 spans 17 amino acids. Germline loops: CDR1 SGHAT, CDR2 FQNNGV. The CDR3 spells CASNSLLRGDRPDTQYF. Here the CDR3 DNA reads TGTGCCAGCAACTCATTACTCAGGGGGGATCGCCCAGATACGCAGTATTTT.

This clone came up once. The V call is TRBV28, the J call TRBJ1-5; TRBD1 is a possible D gene (6 bases). The V and J ends lost 10 bases and 5 bases respectively, with 15 bases between them. The CDR3 is 13 amino acids. Germline CDR1 and CDR2: MDHEN and SYDVKM. The CDR3, as DNA: TGTGCCATCGCAGGGGTTTCTTATCAGCCCCAGCATTTT. Its translation: CAIAGVSYQPQHF.

This rearrangement joins TRBV28 to TRBJ2-1, with 8 bases identical to TRBD2. V was clipped by 2 bases and J by 7 bases; unmatched bases: 4. This CDR3 is built from 14 residues. Germline loops: CDR1 MDHEN, CDR2 SYDVKM. This chain's CDR3 is CASSLGLARNEQFF. In nucleotides, the CDR3 is TGTGCCAGCAGTTTAGGACTAGCTCGGAATGAGCAGTTCTTC. The full variable domain, its missing parts supplied by reference TRBV28 and TRBJ2-1, is DVKVTQSSRYLVKRTGEKVFLECVQDMDHENMFWYRQDPGLGLRLIYFSYDVKMKEKGDIPEGYSVSREKKERFSLILESASTNQTSMYLCASSLGLARNEQFFGPGTRLTVL.

The V gene is TRBV25-1, the J gene TRBJ2-3, with D unresolved. The germline CDR1 and CDR2 sequences are MGHDK and SYGVNS. The ends were cut back, 0 bases at V and 0 bases at J, with 7 bases in the middle. The length of the CDR3 is 15 residues. CDR3 region: CASSEYGGSTDTQYF. The DNA for the CDR3 is TGTGCCAGCAGTGAATACGGCGGCAGCACAGATACGCAGTATTTT.

The chain joins TRBV15 to TRBJ2-3; TRBD2 matches at 10 bases. The CDR3 sequence is 18 residues long. J gave up 1 base and V 4 bases, and 11 bases lay outside the gene matches. Germline V gives CDR1 LNHNV, CDR2 YYDKDF (reference sequence). CDR3 coding DNA: TGTGCCACCAGCATAACCCACCCCGGGACTAGCGGCACAGATACGCAGTATTTT. Its protein is CATSITHPGTSGTDTQYF. The full variable domain, rest sourced from reference TRBV15 and TRBJ2-3, is DAMVIQNPRYQVTQFGKPVTLSCSQTLNHNVMYWYQQKSSQAPKLLFHYYDKDFNNEADTPDNFQSRRPNTSFCFLDIRSPGLGDTAMYLCATSITHPGTSGTDTQYFGPGTRLTVL.

This rearrangement joins TRBV19 to TRBJ2-1; possibly TRBD2 for D (5 bases). V lost 2 bases and J 9 bases, leaving 11 bases between the germline ends. The CDR3 totals 13 residues. Germline V gene sequence: CDR1 LNHDA, CDR2 SQIVND (reference sequence). In DNA form, the CDR3 reads TGTGCCAGTAGTATACCCTCGGGAATTGAGCAGTTCTTC. It encodes CASSIPSGIEQFF.

This clone appeared a few times. The rearrangement links TRBV2 to TRBJ1-1; D remains unclear. Germline CDR1 SNHLY, CDR2 FYNNEI. The CDR3 is 12 residues long. V lost 5 bases and J lost 4, with 8 bases in between. CDR3 DNA sequence: TGTGCCAGCAGTATTGGGAGCACTGAAGCTTTCTTT. It is translated as CASSIGSTEAFF.

The chain uses TRBV7-9 and TRBJ1-1; a weak D match, TRBD1 (5 bases). CDR3 size: 14 residues. V was shortened by 5 bases and J by 2 bases, with 12 bases between the two germline ends. CDR1 is SEHNR, CDR2 FQNEAQ, per germline (reference sequence). The CDR3, as DNA: TGTGCCAGCAGCATATCGGGGGTCAACACTGAAGCTTTCTTT. Its protein is CASSISGVNTEAFF.